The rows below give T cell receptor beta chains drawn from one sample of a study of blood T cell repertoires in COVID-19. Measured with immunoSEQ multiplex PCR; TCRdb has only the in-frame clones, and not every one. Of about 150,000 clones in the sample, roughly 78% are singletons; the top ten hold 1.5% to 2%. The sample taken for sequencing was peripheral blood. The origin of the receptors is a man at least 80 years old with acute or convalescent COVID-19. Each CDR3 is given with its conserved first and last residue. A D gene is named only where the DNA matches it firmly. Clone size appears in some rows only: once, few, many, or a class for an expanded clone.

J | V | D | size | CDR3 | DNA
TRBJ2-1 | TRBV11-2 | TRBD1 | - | CASSATGTGYVNEQFF | TGTGCCAGCAGCGCAACCGGGACAGGGTATGTCAATGAGCAGTTCTTC
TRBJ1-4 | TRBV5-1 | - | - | CASRAGENEKLFF | TGCGCCAGCAGGGCAGGGGAGAATGAAAAACTGTTTTTT
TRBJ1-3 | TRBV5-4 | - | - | CASSSPTDGSSGNTIYF | TGTGCCAGCAGCTCTCCGACCGACGGGAGCTCTGGAAACACCATATATTTT
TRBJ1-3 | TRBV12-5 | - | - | CASGPPNREGAGNTIYF | TGTGCTAGTGGTCCCCCCAACCGAGAGGGAGCGGGAAACACCATATATTTT
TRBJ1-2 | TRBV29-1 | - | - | CSVGNGVNYGYTF | TGCAGCGTTGGGAACGGAGTTAACTATGGCTACACCTTC
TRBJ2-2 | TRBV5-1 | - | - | CASRYTTGNPGELFF | TGCGCCAGCAGGTACACAACAGGGAATCCCGGGGAGCTGTTTTTT
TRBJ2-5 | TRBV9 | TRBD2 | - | CATNPSGGASETQYF | TGTGCCACCAATCCAAGCGGGGGGGCCTCAGAGACCCAGTACTTC
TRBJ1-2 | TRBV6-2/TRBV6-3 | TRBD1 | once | CASSYGQGGYGYTF | TGTGCCAGCAGTTACGGACAGGGAGGCTATGGCTACACCTTC
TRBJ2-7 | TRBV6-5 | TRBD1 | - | CASSYNGQGGKQYF | TGTGCCAGCAGTTACAATGGACAGGGAGGCAAGCAGTACTTC
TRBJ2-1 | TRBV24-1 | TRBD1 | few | CATDVNRGTSYNEQFF | TGTGCCACGGACGTGAACAGGGGAACCTCCTACAATGAGCAGTTCTTC
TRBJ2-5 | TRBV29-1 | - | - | CSAKRSVSGETQYF | TGCAGCGCAAAGAGATCGGTCTCGGGAGAGACCCAGTACTTC
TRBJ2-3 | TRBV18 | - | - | CASSPPLSGGLTDTQYF | TGTGCCAGCTCACCACCGTTGAGTGGGGGCCTCACAGATACGCAGTATTTT
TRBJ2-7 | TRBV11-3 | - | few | CASSLGQGKAYEQYF | TGTGCCAGCAGCTTAGGGCAGGGGAAGGCCTACGAGCAGTACTTC
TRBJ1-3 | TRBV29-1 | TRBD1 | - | CSGATGGSGNTIYF | TGCAGCGGAGCGACAGGGGGCTCTGGAAACACCATATATTTT
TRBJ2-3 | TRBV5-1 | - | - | CASSGTSATDTQYF | TGCGCCAGCAGCGGTACATCCGCCACAGATACGCAGTATTTT
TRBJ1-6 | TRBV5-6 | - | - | CASSPPTGGSPLHF | TGTGCCAGCAGCCCACCCACCGGGGGTTCACCCCTCCACTTT
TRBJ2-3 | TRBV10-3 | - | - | CAIRSGADIGDTQYF | TGTGCCATTAGGTCGGGAGCGGACATAGGAGATACGCAGTATTTT
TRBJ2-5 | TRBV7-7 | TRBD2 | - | CASSFSGGVQETQYF | TGTGCCAGCAGCTTTAGCGGGGGGGTCCAAGAGACCCAGTACTTC
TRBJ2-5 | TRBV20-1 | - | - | CSASSIQGRQETQYF | TGCAGTGCTAGTAGTATACAGGGACGACAAGAGACCCAGTACTTC
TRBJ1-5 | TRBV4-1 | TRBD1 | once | CASSQDPRTGDLSYQPQHF | TGCGCCAGCAGCCAAGACCCTAGGACAGGGGATCTTAGCTATCAGCCCCAGCATTTT
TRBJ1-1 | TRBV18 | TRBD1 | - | CASSRTGSEAFF | TGTGCCAGCTCAAGGACAGGCTCTGAAGCTTTCTTT
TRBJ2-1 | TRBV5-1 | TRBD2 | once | CASTYSGTSGVYNEQFF | TGCGCCAGCACTTATTCCGGGACTAGCGGGGTTTACAATGAGCAGTTCTTC
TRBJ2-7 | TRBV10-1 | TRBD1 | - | CASSDRTGGHEQYF | TGCGCCAGCAGTGACCGAACAGGGGGCCACGAGCAGTACTTC
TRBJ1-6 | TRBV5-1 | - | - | CASGPGDWSPLHF | TGCGCCAGCGGCCCAGGGGATTGGTCACCCCTCCACTTT